Each of the 6 T cell receptor beta chains below was sequenced from the same sample in a study of early T cells in non-severe SARS-CoV-2 infection. TCRdb processed the 5' RACE reads anew with MiXCR; each CDR3 protein has one entry. The table has 27,000 or so distinct CDR3 sequences, approximately 6.3% seen once. Sequencing used whole blood. Receptors originate from an adult who was a healthcare worker with PCR-confirmed SARS-CoV-2 infection or an uninfected control (not recorded which).

This chain connects TRBV11-2 to TRBJ2-2; possible D gene TRBD2, 6 bases. V lost 5 bases, J lost 3 bases, and 16 bases lay in between. The CDR3 contains 16 residues. Looked up from germline, CDR1 is SGHAT and CDR2 is FQNNGV. The CDR3 sequence: CASSLGTGTYTGELFF. CDR3 bases: TGTGCCAGCAGCCTGGGGACTGGTACATACACCGGGGAGCTGTTTTTT.

This clonotype was counted ten times or more. The V and J genes are TRBV7-8 and TRBJ2-1; 11 positions match TRBD2. The CDR3 is 15 residues long. J gave up 4 bases and V 5 bases, and 4 bases lay outside the gene matches. Germline V lookup: CDR1 SGHVS, CDR2 FQNEAQ. The CDR3 DNA reads TGTGCCAGCAGCCAAAGACTAGCGGGGTACAATGAGCAGTTCTTC. The encoded protein is CASSQRLAGYNEQFF.

The table lists this clonotype with many counts. The chain has TRBV2 and TRBJ2-1; TRBD1 might be the D (5 bases). This CDR3 contains 14 residues. V gave up 3 bases and J gave up 6 bases, with 12 bases separating them. Germline CDR1 is SNHLY and CDR2 is FYNNEI. This CDR3 is CASSDFGQTNEQFF. Written as DNA, the CDR3 is TGTGCCAGCAGTGATTTTGGACAAACCAATGAGCAGTTCTTC.

The chain is built from TRBV7-2 and TRBJ2-2, with 9 bases matching TRBD2. The CDR3 is 16 amino acids. The trim removed 0 bases at V and 7 bases at J, leaving 6 bases unmatched. CDR1 SGHTA and CDR2 FQGNSA come from the germline V gene. DNA of the CDR3: TGTGCCAGCAGCTTAGCCAGAGCGGGGGGATACGGGGAGCTGTTTTTT. It codes for CASSLARAGGYGELFF. Full variable domain (outside the CDR3, taken from reference TRBV7-2 and TRBJ2-2): GAGVSQSPSNKVTEKGKDVELRCDPISGHTALYWYRQSLGQGLEFLIYFQGNSAPDKSGLPSDRFSAERTGGSVSTLTIQRTQQEDSAVYLCASSLARAGGYGELFFGEGSRLTVL.

The chain links TRBV28 to TRBJ2-1; 7 bases match TRBD2. Unmatched junction bases numbered 2, after V lost 2 bases and J lost 7 bases. Germline V gene lookup returns CDR1 MDHEN and CDR2 SYDVKM. The CDR3 totals 13 residues. CDR3 sequence (DNA): TGTGCCAGCAGTTTAGGACTAGAGAATGAGCAGTTCTTC. Amino acid sequence: CASSLGLENEQFF.

This chain connects TRBV7-8 to TRBJ2-7; 9 bases line up with TRBD2. The germline CDR1 and CDR2 sequences are SGHVS and FQNEAQ. The CDR3 totals 15 residues. J lost 2 bases, V lost 3 bases, and 5 bases had no gene match. CDR3 DNA sequence: TGTGCCAGCAGCTTGGGGACTAGCCTCACCTACGAGCAGTACTTC. Amino acid sequence: CASSLGTSLTYEQYF.